This T cell receptor beta chain was sequenced during a study of cytomegalovirus exposure and HLA in healthy donors. Study findings and constraints: Later work associated roughly 17,000 TCR beta sequences with HLA alleles at 0.05 false discovery rate. Reports indicated that the classifier achieved high specificity and sensitivity in diagnosing cytomegalovirus status. There was a cluster of highly shared sequence variants that was likely a sequencing artifact.

The germline CDR1 and CDR2 sequences are LGHNA and YSLEER. The CDR3 runs 15 residues. Losses at the gene ends were 2 bases for V and 5 bases for J; bases not matched to a gene: 7. Donors consisted of healthy bone marrow donors. Details on this clone: Its antigen remains unidentified.

This PCR relied on a set of 60 Vbeta primers and 13 Jbeta primers. Profiling relied on immunoSEQ multiplex PCR, and the TCRdb table lists in-frame clones only, not all of them. The sample carries 150,000 to 200,000 clones, around 76% recorded once. The TCR originated in a woman in her twenties or thirties in good health and CMV-seropositive. This chain joins TRBV4-3 and TRBJ1-1; 8 bases align to TRBD1. Sequences were obtained from PBMCs. This CDR3 reads CASSQYIRQGTEAFF. The CDR3 DNA reads as TGCGCCAGCAGCCAATACATCAGACAGGGGACTGAAGCTTTCTTT.